The 5 T cell receptor beta chains given below trace back to one sample, sequenced in a study of shared clonotypes between healthy human individuals. The protocol was immunoSEQ multiplex PCR, while the TCRdb copy is restricted to in-frame clones and leaves out a portion. The table records fewer than 400,000 clones, 74% of them present only once. Sample: memory CD4+ T cells sorted from blood. The subset here: CD45RA-negative fraction. The source of these receptors is a man younger than 45 in good health.

This clone was found a few times. V and J are TRBV2 and TRBJ2-6; D is perhaps TRBD1 (6 bases). Trimming took off 6 bases at V and 0 bases at J, with 21 bases between the two ends. CDR1 SNHLY and CDR2 FYNNEI come from the germline V gene. The CDR3 loop spans 19 amino acids. This CDR3 is CASRDKRTVTSSGANVLTF. CDR3 bases: TGTGCCAGCAGAGACAAACGGACAGTCACCTCCTCTGGGGCCAACGTCCTGACTTTC.

The chain employs TRBV4-1 and TRBJ2-5; 11 nucleotides match TRBD2. The CDR3 covers 16 residues. The germline gives CDR1 MGHRA, CDR2 YSYEKL. Trimming took 0 bases from V and 2 from J; bases not matched to a gene: 2. The CDR3 coding sequence is TGCGCCAGCAGCCAAGAGACTAGCGGGAAGCAAGAGACCCAGTACTTC. It yields the protein CASSQETSGKQETQYF.

The rearrangement joins TRBV27 to TRBJ2-7; 12 bases map to TRBD1. The CDR3 is 16 amino acids. V lost 5 bases, J lost 7 bases, and 12 bases stayed unmatched. The germline V gene encodes CDR1 MNHEY and CDR2 SMNVEV (reference sequence). The CDR3 loop reads CASSQITGTGGHEQYF. The CDR3 coding sequence is TGTGCCAGCAGTCAAATAACCGGGACAGGGGGCCATGAGCAGTACTTC.

The chain links TRBV18 to TRBJ2-3; 7 bases align to TRBD2. Germline V lookup: CDR1 KGHSH, CDR2 LQKENI. Trimming took 2 bases from V and 3 from J; bases not matched to a gene: 5. The CDR3 totals 15 residues. The CDR3 sequence is CASSPWGGPTDTQYF. CDR3 sequence (DNA): TGTGCCAGCTCACCATGGGGAGGGCCTACAGATACGCAGTATTTT.

The V gene is TRBV28, the J gene TRBJ1-5, with D hard to call. CDR3 size: 12 residues. V lost 6 bases and J lost 6, with 9 bases in between. CDR1 and CDR2 (germline): MDHEN, SYDVKM. CDR3 sequence: CASRLKGQPQHF. Here the CDR3 DNA reads TGTGCCAGCAGGTTGAAGGGTCAGCCCCAGCATTTT. Full variable domain (rest looked up from reference TRBV28 and TRBJ1-5): DVKVTQSSRYLVKRTGEKVFLECVQDMDHENMFWYRQDPGLGLRLIYFSYDVKMKEKGDIPEGYSVSREKKERFSLILESASTNQTSMYLCASRLKGQPQHFGDGTRLSIL.